The 8 T cell receptor beta chains below all came from one sample that was sequenced in a study of shared clonotypes between healthy human individuals. Naive-designated CD8 cells lacked CD45RO, were positively enriched for CCR7, and omitted terminally differentiated effector memory CD45RA+ cells. Produced via immunoSEQ multiplex PCR; TCRdb's table is partial and in-frame only. The sample gives some 2.1 million clones, about 95% of which show up once; 0.9% to 1.3% is in the top ten. The sequencing input was naive CD8+ T cells sorted from blood. The receptor source for this set is a man younger than 35 in good health.

This sequence joins TRBV30 and TRBJ2-3, with 9 positions matching TRBD2. V shed 1 base and J 1 base; nucleotides not matched to a gene: 12. The germline V gene encodes CDR1 GTSNPN and CDR2 SVGIG (reference sequence). CDR3 length: 18 amino acids. CDR3 residues: CAWSGLAATRTGTDTQYF. CDR3 nucleotide sequence: TGTGCCTGGAGTGGACTAGCGGCGACCCGAACTGGCACAGATACGCAGTATTTT.

This clone appeared once. This chain joins TRBV6-5 and TRBJ1-2; TRBD1 matches at 11 bases. Germline loops: CDR1 MNHEY, CDR2 SVGAGI. The CDR3 is made up of 14 amino acids. V lost 7 bases to trimming and J lost 3 bases; unmatched junction nucleotides: 4. CDR3 nucleotides: TGTGCCAGCAACTGGGGACAGGGGGACTATGGCTACACCTTC. Amino acids: CASNWGQGDYGYTF.

The chain links TRBV10-2 to TRBJ1-2; the match to TRBD1 covers 7 bases. The V gene's germline CDR1 is WSHSY and CDR2 SAAADI. V shed 5 bases, J shed 6 bases, and the junction held 15 bases outside the gene matches. There are 16 residues in the CDR3. DNA for the CDR3: TGCGCCAGCAGTTGGGCCACGTTATCAGGGGGTGATGGCTACACCTTC. Protein product: CASSWATLSGGDGYTF.

As for this clone: This sample also contains other DNA sequences that code for the same CDR3. Here the CDR3 DNA reads TGTGCCAGCAGCTTAGAATTGAGCTACGAGCAGTACTTC. It yields the protein CASSLELSYEQYF. The V and J genes are TRBV11-2 and TRBJ2-7; D unclear. Germline lookup yields CDR1 SGHAT and CDR2 FQNNGV. The CDR3 has 13 residues. V was clipped by 0 bases and J by 3 bases, with 6 bases between them.

J is TRBJ2-7 and V is TRBV4-1, with 7 bases that match TRBD1. The ends lost 0 bases at V and 7 bases at J; junction bases unmatched: 6. This CDR3 has 14 amino acids. Germline CDR1 MGHRA, CDR2 YSYEKL. The DNA for the CDR3 is TGCGCCAGCAGCCAAGAGGACAGGTCGGGGGAGCAGTACTTC. This gives the protein CASSQEDRSGEQYF.

J is TRBJ2-7 and V is TRBV13, with 7 bases matching TRBD1. This CDR3 has 18 residues. Germline CDR1 reads PRHDT; CDR2 reads FYEKMQ (reference sequence). J gave up 2 bases and V 6 bases, and 19 bases lay outside the gene matches. Here the CDR3 DNA reads TGTGCCAGCAGTTACTCTGCAGAAACCGGGACAGAGGCCTACGAGCAGTACTTC. It specifies CASSYSAETGTEAYEQYF. Combining the CDR3 with reference TRBV13 and TRBJ2-7 gives the whole variable domain AAGVIQSPRHLIKEKRETATLKCYPIPRHDTVYWYQQGPGQDPQFLISFYEKMQSDKGSIPDRFSAQQFSDYHSELNMSSLELGDSALYFCASSYSAETGTEAYEQYFGPGTRLTVT.

The CDR3 bases are TGCGCCAGCACGGCGGGAGAGAGCACAGATACGCAGTATTTT. Translation gives CASTAGESTDTQYF. The chain carries TRBV5-1 and TRBJ2-3, with 7 bases matching TRBD2. This CDR3 region has 14 residues. V lost 6 bases, J lost 0 bases, and 4 bases stayed unmatched. Germline loops: CDR1 SGHRS, CDR2 YFSETQ.

This chain uses TRBV27 with TRBJ1-1; D ambiguous. Germline V gene data show CDR1 as MNHEY and CDR2 as SMNVEV (reference sequence). V was clipped by 1 base and J by 0 bases, with 6 bases between them. This CDR3 has 14 residues. CDR3 amino acids: CASSLYPMNTEAFF. The CDR3 coding sequence is TGTGCCAGCAGTTTATATCCTATGAACACTGAAGCTTTCTTT.